The next 3 T cell receptor beta chains were all read from a single sample in a study of Ad26.COV2.S vaccination and SARS-CoV-2 variants. Sequencing used immunoSEQ multiplex PCR; TCRdb keeps in-frame clones, though not all of them. The repertoire holds about 680,000 clones, with 70% to 90% as singletons. Treatment: about 20 received Ad26.COV2.S at low or high dose, single or two shots; five or six received placebo; per-sample allocation not given. Sampling occurred on day 63 after the first vaccine or placebo injection. Here the sequenced sample was peripheral blood, taken in a trial of Ad26.COV2.S vaccine versus placebo. These receptors all stem from a person aged 18-60 years who received the Ad26.COV2.S COVID-19 vaccine or a placebo.

The rearrangement links TRBV14 to TRBJ1-1; 7 nucleotides line up with TRBD1. Looked up from germline, CDR1 is SGHDN and CDR2 is FVKESK. V gave up 1 base and J gave up 7 bases; unmatched junction bases: 3. This CDR3 comprises 13 residues. CDR3 residues: CASSQAGGDEAFF. The CDR3, as DNA: TGTGCCAGCAGCCAAGCAGGGGGGGATGAAGCTTTCTTT. Drawing the rest from reference TRBV14 and TRBJ1-1, the complete variable domain is EAGVTQFPSHSVIEKGQTVTLRCDPISGHDNLYWYRRVMGKEIKFLLHFVKESKQDESGMPNNRFLAERTGGTYSTLKVQPAELEDSGVYFCASSQAGGDEAFFGQGTRLTVV.

The genes are TRBV24-1 and TRBJ2-1; D gene unclear. From germline, CDR1 is KGHDR and CDR2 SFDVKD. CDR3 length equals 12 residues. Trimming left V 1 base short and J 10 bases short, with 7 bases between. CDR3 DNA sequence: TGTGCCACCAGTGATTTAGCAGTCGAGCAGTTCTTC. Its protein product is CATSDLAVEQFF.

The rearrangement links TRBV5-1 to TRBJ2-7, with 8 bases aligning to TRBD1. The V gene's germline CDR1 is SGHRS and CDR2 YFSETQ. The V and J ends lost 0 bases and 2 bases, in that order; junction bases with no gene match: 4. The CDR3 consists of 15 residues. CDR3 sequence reads: CASSLAETGAYEQYF. The CDR3 DNA reads as TGCGCCAGCAGCTTGGCTGAGACAGGGGCCTACGAGCAGTACTTC.